This passage covers 18 T cell receptor beta chains from one sample sequenced in a study of T cell responses to AZD1222 COVID-19 vaccine. TCRdb keeps only in-frame clones here, not all; method: immunoSEQ multiplex PCR. This sample carries tens of thousands of clones, roughly 89% of them seen once, and the ten largest clones take approximately 9.8%. Sequencing used peripheral blood, obtained on day 0 of AZD1222 vaccination. Receptors were obtained from an adult in good health.

The chain uses TRBV5-1 and TRBJ1-1, with unresolved D. CDR3 length equals 16 residues. Germline CDR1 and CDR2: SGHRS and YFSETQ. Trimming left V 4 bases short and J 1 base short, with 17 bases between. The CDR3 loop reads CASSPSGGLENTEAFF. The CDR3 DNA reads as TGCGCCAGCAGCCCGAGTGGCGGTCTAGAGAACACTGAAGCTTTCTTT.

The J gene is TRBJ1-2, the V gene TRBV30; 8 nucleotides align to TRBD1. The V gene's germline CDR1 is GTSNPN and CDR2 SVGIG (reference sequence). J gave up 14 bases and V 2 bases, and 7 bases lay outside the gene matches. This CDR3 region has 11 residues. The DNA for the CDR3 is TGTGCCTGGAGTCCCCAGGGGGCGAGGACCTTC. This encodes CAWSPQGARTF.

The V call is TRBV4-3, the J call TRBJ1-6, with 7 bases matching TRBD1. Unmatched junction bases numbered 5, after V lost 0 bases and J lost 9 bases. The CDR3 is 15 amino acids. Germline lookup yields CDR1 LGHNA and CDR2 YSLEER. The CDR3 region is CASSQDRGPGSPLHF. CDR3 sequence (DNA): TGCGCCAGCAGCCAAGATAGGGGGCCTGGTTCACCCCTCCACTTT.

This clone was seen ten or more times. This chain joins TRBV10-3 and TRBJ2-7; D gene unclear. Germline V gene sequence: CDR1 ENHRY, CDR2 SYGVKD. The CDR3 covers 16 residues. V lost 5 bases, J lost 1 base, and 18 bases lay in between. CDR3 sequence reads: CAISLPGRNGSYEQYF. The CDR3 DNA follows: TGTGCCATCAGTCTACCCGGTAGGAATGGGTCCTACGAGCAGTACTTC.

This chain connects TRBV19 to TRBJ1-6; D is unresolved. The CDR3 consists of 15 residues. The germline V gene has CDR1 LNHDA and CDR2 SQIVND (reference sequence). The V end was cut by 7 bases, the J end by 0 bases, with 10 bases between. DNA of the CDR3: TGTGCCAGTACGGAGTTAAGCTCCTATAATTCACCCCTCCACTTT. This translates into CASTELSSYNSPLHF.

The table lists this clone with a count of one. The rearrangement uses TRBV9 and TRBJ2-2, with TRBD1 matching over 7 bases. The CDR3 covers 13 residues. The trim removed 4 bases at V and 6 bases at J, leaving 3 bases unmatched. CDR1 SGDLS and CDR2 YYNGEE come from the germline V gene. CDR3 DNA: TGTGCCAGCAGCCGACAGGGTTCCGGGGAGCTGTTTTTT. Its protein is CASSRQGSGELFF.

The rearrangement uses TRBV7-9 and TRBJ2-3, with 8 bases identical to TRBD1. The CDR3 length is 15 residues. In germline, CDR1 is SEHNR, CDR2 FQNEAQ (reference sequence). Trimming cost V 4 bases and J 0 bases; bases outside gene matches: 3. CDR3 coding DNA: TGTGCCAGCAGCTCGGACAGGGCTAGCACAGATACGCAGTATTTT. Translating gives CASSSDRASTDTQYF.

The chain carries TRBV14 and TRBJ1-5; perhaps TRBD1 as D (6 bases). This CDR3 has 16 residues. V lost 0 bases and J lost 0, with 9 bases in between. Germline lookup yields CDR1 SGHDN and CDR2 FVKESK. The CDR3 here is CASSQEGGNSNQPQHF. DNA of the CDR3: TGTGCCAGCAGCCAAGAGGGGGGCAATAGCAATCAGCCCCAGCATTTT. Using reference TRBV14 and TRBJ1-5 for the parts outside the CDR3, the full variable domain is EAGVTQFPSHSVIEKGQTVTLRCDPISGHDNLYWYRRVMGKEIKFLLHFVKESKQDESGMPNNRFLAERTGGTYSTLKVQPAELEDSGVYFCASSQEGGNSNQPQHFGDGTRLSIL.

The rearrangement joins TRBV20-1 to TRBJ2-3; D call uncertain. The V and J ends lost 4 bases and 5 bases respectively, with 4 bases between them. The germline V gene encodes CDR1 DFQATT and CDR2 SNEGSKA (reference sequence). The CDR3 is made up of 10 amino acids. CDR3 nucleotides: TGCAGTGCTATAATAGATACGCAGTATTTT. It specifies CSAIIDTQYF.

This clone occurred once. This rearrangement joins TRBV7-9 to TRBJ2-1; D call uncertain. Looked up from germline, CDR1 is SEHNR and CDR2 is FQNEAQ (reference sequence). V gave up 5 bases and J gave up 0 bases, with 8 bases separating them. CDR3 length: 14 amino acids. The CDR3 loop reads CASSPGFSYNEQFF. DNA for the CDR3: TGTGCCAGCAGCCCTGGGTTCTCCTACAATGAGCAGTTCTTC.

The chain combines TRBV7-2 with TRBJ2-2; no firm D call. V was pared by 2 bases and J by 4 bases, with 8 bases between. This CDR3 has 14 residues. The germline V gene has CDR1 SGHTA and CDR2 FQGNSA. The CDR3 DNA reads TGTGCCAGCAGCTTACAGTGGTTCACCGGGGAGCTGTTTTTT. Amino acid sequence: CASSLQWFTGELFF.

This chain uses TRBV7-2 with TRBJ2-3, with 7 bases matching TRBD2. The germline V gene encodes CDR1 SGHTA and CDR2 FQGNSA. The CDR3 is made up of 16 amino acids. J lost 0 bases, V lost 2 bases, and 5 bases had no gene match. The CDR3 loop reads CASSLFWDYSTDTQYF. CDR3 DNA sequence: TGTGCCAGCAGCTTATTTTGGGACTACAGCACAGATACGCAGTATTTT.

The V gene is TRBV5-1, the J gene TRBJ2-1; no reliable D call. Per germline, CDR1 SGHRS and CDR2 YFSETQ. The CDR3 spans 14 residues. Between the trimmed V and J ends, which lost 6 bases and 0 bases, there was a span of 10 bases. In nucleotides, the CDR3 is TGCGCCAGCAAGGAAACCAGCTCCTACAATGAGCAGTTCTTC. This sequence encodes CASKETSSYNEQFF.

This clone was recorded a few times. The chain recombines TRBV28 with TRBJ1-1; D remains ambiguous. The CDR3 extends over 13 amino acids. Trimming took off 5 bases at V and 5 bases at J, with 12 bases between the two ends. Germline assignment: CDR1 MDHEN and CDR2 SYDVKM. The CDR3 bases are TGTGCCAGCAGTCCTCCGCAGTTTACTGAAGCTTTCTTT. Translation gives CASSPPQFTEAFF. Full variable domain (missing parts from reference TRBV28 and TRBJ1-1): DVKVTQSSRYLVKRTGEKVFLECVQDMDHENMFWYRQDPGLGLRLIYFSYDVKMKEKGDIPEGYSVSREKKERFSLILESASTNQTSMYLCASSPPQFTEAFFGQGTRLTVV.

The chain has TRBV4-3 and TRBJ2-2; possible D gene TRBD2, 6 bases. This CDR3 comprises 17 residues. Germline lookup yields CDR1 LGHNA and CDR2 YSLEER. V lost 0 bases to trimming and J lost 2 bases, with 13 bases between them. CDR3 sequence (DNA): TGCGCCAGCAGCCAAGATCTTGGAGGGGCCAACACCGGGGAGCTGTTTTTT. Residues: CASSQDLGGANTGELFF.

The gene calls are TRBV28 and TRBJ1-2, with 12 bases that match TRBD1. This CDR3 is built from 15 residues. V lost 7 bases to trimming and J lost 8 bases; unmatched junction nucleotides: 11. Per the germline V gene, CDR1 is MDHEN and CDR2 is SYDVKM. The CDR3: CASTLGDRGRRGYTF. In DNA form, the CDR3 reads TGTGCCAGCACCCTCGGGGACAGGGGGCGGAGGGGCTACACCTTC.

The sample holds a few counts of this clone. The chain employs TRBV6-2 or TRBV6-3 and TRBJ2-1; 12 bases are a match to TRBD2. Germline values: CDR1 MNHEY, CDR2 SVGEGT. Trimming at V came to 2 bases and at J to 8 bases, leaving 4 bases not matched to a gene. The CDR3 is made up of 15 amino acids. Here the CDR3 reads CASSYETSGGYEQFF. CDR3 sequence (DNA): TGTGCCAGCAGTTACGAGACTAGCGGGGGCTATGAGCAGTTCTTC.

The V gene is TRBV7-9, the J gene TRBJ2-3, with D perhaps TRBD2 (5 bases). This CDR3 comprises 16 residues. The ends were cut back, 1 base at V and 2 bases at J, with 13 bases in the middle. From germline, CDR1 is SEHNR and CDR2 FQNEAQ (reference sequence). The CDR3 DNA reads as TGTGCCAGCAGCTTAGGGGATGGGCGGGCCACAGATACGCAGTATTTT. It specifies CASSLGDGRATDTQYF.